The 12 T cell receptor beta chains presented below share a single source sample, sequenced in a study of shared clonotypes between healthy human individuals. Clones were read by immunoSEQ multiplex PCR, and TCRdb kept only the in-frame ones, dropping some. Among around 500,000 clones listed, about 85% were seen once. Sequenced: PBMCs. The receptors originated from a middle-aged woman in good health. Some clones in this sample may be carry-over from other donors' samples.

With regard to this clone: A far bigger clonotype differs at one base, so this is likely a read error. The chain is built from TRBV11-2 and TRBJ1-1; no firm D call. Germline loops: CDR1 SGHAT, CDR2 FQNNGV. There are 15 residues in the CDR3. The CDR3 sequence: CASSLNKGGNTESFF. CDR3 nucleotides: TGTGCCAGCAGCTTAAATAAGGGAGGGAACACTGAATCTTTCTTT. The complete variable domain, with remaining parts taken from reference TRBV11-2 and TRBJ1-1, reads EAGVAQSPRYKIIEKRQSVAFWCNPISGHATLYWYQQILGQGPKLLIQFQNNGVVDDSQLPKDRFSAERLKGVDSTLKIQPAKLEDSAVYLCASSLNKGGNTESFFGQGTRLTVV.

In its sample, this clone was seen once. This sequence joins TRBV7-9 and TRBJ2-2; TRBD2 might be the D (5 bases). The V end lost 6 bases, the J end lost 0 bases, and 11 bases lay between the germline ends. The germline V gene encodes CDR1 SEHNR and CDR2 FQNEAQ (reference sequence). This CDR3 contains 15 residues. CDR3 in amino acids: CASRGGRSNTGELFF. In nucleotides, the CDR3 is TGTGCCAGCAGGGGCGGGCGGTCGAACACCGGGGAGCTGTTTTTT.

This chain joins TRBV11-3 and TRBJ2-1; 8 nucleotides agree with TRBD2. CDR3 length: 16 residues. Trimming at V came to 1 base and at J to 1 base, leaving 3 bases not matched to a gene. The germline V gene has CDR1 SGHNT and CDR2 YENEEA. The CDR3 here is CASSLVAGGSYNEQFF. The DNA for the CDR3 is TGTGCCAGCAGCTTAGTGGCGGGAGGTTCCTACAATGAGCAGTTCTTC.

V is TRBV4-2 and J is TRBJ1-1, with 8 nucleotides matching TRBD1. Germline assignment: CDR1 LGHNA and CDR2 YNFKEQ. The trim removed 2 bases at V and 0 bases at J, leaving 14 bases unmatched. The CDR3 extends over 19 amino acids. DNA for the CDR3: TGTGCCAGCAGCCAAAACAACAGGGGGTATGGGAGCCTGAACACTGAAGCTTTCTTT. This translates into CASSQNNRGYGSLNTEAFF.

Of note for this clone: This probably arose from a read error, given a far larger clone one base away. Other DNA sequences in this sample translate to the same CDR3. This chain uses TRBV4-2 with TRBJ1-5; D uncertain. The CDR3 has 17 residues. Trimming pared 4 bases from V and 0 bases from J, leaving 16 bases between. Looked up from germline, CDR1 is LGHNA and CDR2 is YNFKEQ. The CDR3 protein is CASSLSESLGSNQPQHF. CDR3 nucleotide sequence: TGTGCCAGCAGCCTGTCGGAGTCCCTTGGTAGCAATCAGCCCCAGCATTTT.

This clone was counted once. The gene calls are TRBV28 and TRBJ2-1; D remains ambiguous. Between the trimmed V and J ends, which lost 7 bases and 0 bases, there was a span of 10 bases. The V gene's germline CDR1 is MDHEN and CDR2 SYDVKM. The CDR3 has 14 residues. Here the CDR3 reads CASNRPSSYNEQFF. CDR3 coding DNA: TGTGCCAGCAACCGCCCGAGCTCCTACAATGAGCAGTTCTTC.

This clone was detected ten times or more. The same CDR3 also results from other DNA sequences found in this sample. V gene TRBV15 combines with J gene TRBJ2-4; 7 nucleotides match TRBD2. The CDR3 loop spans 16 amino acids. CDR1 is LNHNV, CDR2 YYDKDF, per germline (reference sequence). J was trimmed by 7 bases and V by 0 bases; bases with no gene match: 9. In DNA, the CDR3 is TGTGCCACCAGCAGAGAGGGGGGGACTCCGCCCAACATTCAGTACTTC. It yields the protein CATSREGGTPPNIQYF.

The chain recombines TRBV6-1 with TRBJ2-1, with 7 bases lining up with TRBD2. The V and J ends lost 3 bases and 8 bases, in that order; junction bases with no gene match: 16. CDR3 length: 17 residues. The germline V gene encodes CDR1 MNHNS and CDR2 SASEGT. CDR3 in DNA: TGTGCCAGCAGTGATGCACCCCCGGCGGGAGAACTCTATGAGCAGTTCTTC. As protein: CASSDAPPAGELYEQFF.

The rearrangement links TRBV7-9 to TRBJ1-1; D is perhaps TRBD1 (6 bases). Trimming removed 5 bases from V and 3 bases from J, with 10 bases in between. From germline, CDR1 is SEHNR and CDR2 FQNEAQ (reference sequence). The CDR3 has 13 residues. The CDR3 region has the DNA TGTGCCAGCAGCAGGGGGAGCGACACTGAAGCTTTCTTT. Its translation is CASSRGSDTEAFF.

The rearrangement joins TRBV29-1 to TRBJ2-5, with 14 bases that match TRBD2. The CDR3 is 15 amino acids. V was pared by 8 bases and J by 2 bases, with 7 bases of the junction left unmatched. Germline V gene lookup returns CDR1 SQVTM and CDR2 ANQGSEA. The CDR3 loop reads CSPKGLAGDQETQYF. The CDR3 DNA reads as TGCAGCCCGAAGGGACTAGCGGGAGATCAAGAGACCCAGTACTTC.

On this clone itself: A read error is the likely source, as a far larger clone sits one nucleotide away. The genes are TRBV4-1 and TRBJ2-1; TRBD2 is a possible D gene (5 bases). CDR3 size: 14 residues. Trimming stripped 4 bases from V and 9 bases from J, with 16 bases between. The germline CDR1 and CDR2 sequences are MGHRA and YSYEKL. CDR3 in amino acids: CASSRGPAEAEQFF. Here the CDR3 DNA reads TGCGCCAGCAGCCGAGGACCAGCGGAGGCTGAGCAGTTCTTC.

Regarding this clone: A read error is the likely source, as a far larger clone sits one nucleotide away. This specimen includes other DNA sequences encoding the same CDR3. The rearrangement links TRBV5-1 to TRBJ2-2, with 8 bases that match TRBD1. The CDR3 length is 14 residues. Germline CDR1 is SGHRS and CDR2 is YFSETQ. CDR3 sequence: CASRDRVNTGELFF. In nucleotides, the CDR3 is TGCGCCAGCAGGGACAGGGTGAACACTGGGGAGCTGTTTTTT.